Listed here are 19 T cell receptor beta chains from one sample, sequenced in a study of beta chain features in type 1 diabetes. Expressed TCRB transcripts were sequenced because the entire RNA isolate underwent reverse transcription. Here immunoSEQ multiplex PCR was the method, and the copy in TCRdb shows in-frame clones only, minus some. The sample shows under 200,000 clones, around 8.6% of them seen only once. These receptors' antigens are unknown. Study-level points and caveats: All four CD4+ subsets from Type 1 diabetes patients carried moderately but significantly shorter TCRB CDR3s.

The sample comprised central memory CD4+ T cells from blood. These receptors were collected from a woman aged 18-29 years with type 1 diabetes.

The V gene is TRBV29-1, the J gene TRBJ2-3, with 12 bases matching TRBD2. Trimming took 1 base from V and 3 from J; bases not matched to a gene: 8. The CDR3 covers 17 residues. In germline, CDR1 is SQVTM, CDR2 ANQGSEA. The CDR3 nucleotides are TGCAGCGTTGAAGGCAGAGGGCTAGCGGGGGGGACAGATACGCAGTATTTT. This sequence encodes CSVEGRGLAGGTDTQYF.

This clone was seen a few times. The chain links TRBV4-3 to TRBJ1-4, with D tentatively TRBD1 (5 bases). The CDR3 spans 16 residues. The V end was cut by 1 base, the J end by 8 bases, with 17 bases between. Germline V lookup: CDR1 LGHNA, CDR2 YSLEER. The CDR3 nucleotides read TGCGCCAGCAGCCAAGTTTTTAGGAGGGGCATAGAAAAACTGTTTTTT. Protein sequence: CASSQVFRRGIEKLFF.

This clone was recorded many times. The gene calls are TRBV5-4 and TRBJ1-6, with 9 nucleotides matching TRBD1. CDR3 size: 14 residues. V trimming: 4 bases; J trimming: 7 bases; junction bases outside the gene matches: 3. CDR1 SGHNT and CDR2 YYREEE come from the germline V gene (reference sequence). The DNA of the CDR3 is TGTGCCAGCAGCCGGGACAGGGACAATTCACCCCTCCACTTT. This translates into CASSRDRDNSPLHF.

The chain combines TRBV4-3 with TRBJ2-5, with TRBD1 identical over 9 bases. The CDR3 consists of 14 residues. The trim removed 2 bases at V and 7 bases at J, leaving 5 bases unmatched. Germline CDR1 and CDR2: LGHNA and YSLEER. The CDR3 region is CASSQRTGEGTQYF. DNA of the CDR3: TGCGCCAGCAGCCAAAGGACAGGGGAAGGGACCCAGTACTTC.

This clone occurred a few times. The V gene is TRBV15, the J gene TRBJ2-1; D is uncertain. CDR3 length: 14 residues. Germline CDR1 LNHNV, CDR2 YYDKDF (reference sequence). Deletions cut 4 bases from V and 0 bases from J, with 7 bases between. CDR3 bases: TGTGCCACCAGCACCAGAAGCTCCTACAATGAGCAGTTCTTC. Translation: CATSTRSSYNEQFF.

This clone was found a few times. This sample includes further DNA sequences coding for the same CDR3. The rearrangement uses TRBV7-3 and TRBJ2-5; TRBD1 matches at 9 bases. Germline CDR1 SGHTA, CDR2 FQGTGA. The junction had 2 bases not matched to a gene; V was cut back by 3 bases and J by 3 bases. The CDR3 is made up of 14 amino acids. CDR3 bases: TGTGCCAGCAGCTTCGGGACAGGGAAAGAGACCCAGTACTTC. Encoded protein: CASSFGTGKETQYF.

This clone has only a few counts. CDR3: CASSFRGRGAYEQYF. For the CDR3, the DNA is TGTGCCAGCAGTTTTCGGGGGAGAGGGGCCTACGAGCAGTACTTC. V usage is TRBV28 and J usage is TRBJ2-7; possibly TRBD2 for D (6 bases). The germline V and J ends were trimmed by 3 bases and 2 bases, with 14 bases remaining between them. Germline V gives CDR1 MDHEN, CDR2 SYDVKM. This CDR3 comprises 15 residues.

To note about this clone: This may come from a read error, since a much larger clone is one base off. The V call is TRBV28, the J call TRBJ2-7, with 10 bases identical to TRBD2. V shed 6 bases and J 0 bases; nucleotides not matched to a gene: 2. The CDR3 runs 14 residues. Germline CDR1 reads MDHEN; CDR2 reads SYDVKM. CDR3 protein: CASSIAGGSYEQYF. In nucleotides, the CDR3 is TGTGCCAGCAGCATAGCGGGGGGCTCCTACGAGCAGTACTTC.

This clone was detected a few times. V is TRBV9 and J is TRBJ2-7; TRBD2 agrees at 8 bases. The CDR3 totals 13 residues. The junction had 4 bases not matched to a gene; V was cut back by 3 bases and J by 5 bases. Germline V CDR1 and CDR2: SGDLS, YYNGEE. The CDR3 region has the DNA TGTGCCAGCAGCGCGATACTAGCGGACGAGCAGTACTTC. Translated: CASSAILADEQYF.

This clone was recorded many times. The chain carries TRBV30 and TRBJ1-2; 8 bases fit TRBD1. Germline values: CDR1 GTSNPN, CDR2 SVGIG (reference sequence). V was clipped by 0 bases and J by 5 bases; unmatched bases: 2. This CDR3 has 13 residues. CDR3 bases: TGTGCCTGGAGTGTAAACAGGGGGTATGGCTACACCTTC. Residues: CAWSVNRGYGYTF.

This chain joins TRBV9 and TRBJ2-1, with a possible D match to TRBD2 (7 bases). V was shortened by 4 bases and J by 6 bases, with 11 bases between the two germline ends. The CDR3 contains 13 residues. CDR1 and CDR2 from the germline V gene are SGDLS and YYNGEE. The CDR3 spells CASSQGTTNEQFF. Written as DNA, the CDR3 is TGTGCCAGCAGCCAGGGGACTACCAATGAGCAGTTCTTC.

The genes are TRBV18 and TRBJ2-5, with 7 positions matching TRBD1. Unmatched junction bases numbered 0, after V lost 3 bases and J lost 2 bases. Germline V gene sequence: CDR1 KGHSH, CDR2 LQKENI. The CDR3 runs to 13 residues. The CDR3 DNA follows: TGTGCCAGCTCACCGGGACAGCAAGAGACCCAGTACTTC. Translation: CASSPGQQETQYF.

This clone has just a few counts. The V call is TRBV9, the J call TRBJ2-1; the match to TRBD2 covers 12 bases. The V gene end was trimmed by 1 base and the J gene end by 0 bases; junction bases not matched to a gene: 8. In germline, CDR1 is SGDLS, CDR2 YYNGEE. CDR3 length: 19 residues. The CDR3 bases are TGTGCCAGCAGCGTACGAACTAGCGGGGGGCTCAGCTCCTACAATGAGCAGTTCTTC. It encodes CASSVRTSGGLSSYNEQFF.

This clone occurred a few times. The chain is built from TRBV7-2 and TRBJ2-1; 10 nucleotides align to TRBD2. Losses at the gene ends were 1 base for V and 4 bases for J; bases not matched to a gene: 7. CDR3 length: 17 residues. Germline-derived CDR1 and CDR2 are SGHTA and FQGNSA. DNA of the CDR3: TGTGCCAGCAGCTTAGTGTCCCCTAGCGGGAGATACAATGAGCAGTTCTTC. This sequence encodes CASSLVSPSGRYNEQFF.

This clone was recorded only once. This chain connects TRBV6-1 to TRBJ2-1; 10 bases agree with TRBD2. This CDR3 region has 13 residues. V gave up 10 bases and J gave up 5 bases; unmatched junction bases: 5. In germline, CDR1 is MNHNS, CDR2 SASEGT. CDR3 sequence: CAITGLANNEQFF. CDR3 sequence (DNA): TGTGCCATCACGGGACTAGCGAACAATGAGCAGTTCTTC.

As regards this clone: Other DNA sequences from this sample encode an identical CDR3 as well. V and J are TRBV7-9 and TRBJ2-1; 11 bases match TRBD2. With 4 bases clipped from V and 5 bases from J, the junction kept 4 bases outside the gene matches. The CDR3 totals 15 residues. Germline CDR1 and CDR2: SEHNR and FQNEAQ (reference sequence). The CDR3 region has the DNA TGTGCCAGCAGCTGGACTAGCGGGCGCCACAATGAGCAGTTCTTC. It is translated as CASSWTSGRHNEQFF. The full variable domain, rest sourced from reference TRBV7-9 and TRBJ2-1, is DTGVSQNPRHKITKRGQNVTFRCDPISEHNRLYWYRQTLGQGPEFLTYFQNEAQLEKSRLLSDRFSAERPKGSFSTLEIQRTEQGDSAMYLCASSWTSGRHNEQFFGPGTRLTVL.

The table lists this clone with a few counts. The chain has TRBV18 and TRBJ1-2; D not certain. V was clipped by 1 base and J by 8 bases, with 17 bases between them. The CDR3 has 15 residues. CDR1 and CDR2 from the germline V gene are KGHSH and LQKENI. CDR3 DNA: TGTGCCAGCTCACCACGGACCGGGCCTCGGGAGGGCTACACCTTC. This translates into CASSPRTGPREGYTF.

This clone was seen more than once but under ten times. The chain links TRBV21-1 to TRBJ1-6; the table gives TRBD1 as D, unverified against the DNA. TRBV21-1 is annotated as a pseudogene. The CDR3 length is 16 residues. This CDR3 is CASKVQGPSLNSPLHF. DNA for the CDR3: TGTGCCAGCAAAGTACAGGGCCCTTCACTAAATTCACCCCTCCACTTT.

Written as DNA, the CDR3 is TGTGCCAGCAGCTTAGTACTAGCGGGAGGGCCCACGCAGTATTTT. As protein: CASSLVLAGGPTQYF. V gene TRBV7-9 combines with J gene TRBJ2-3, with 13 bases that match TRBD2. V shed 1 base, J shed 9 bases, and the junction held 4 bases outside the gene matches. Germline loops: CDR1 SEHNR, CDR2 FQNEAQ (reference sequence). This CDR3 comprises 15 residues.